The subject of this entry is one T cell receptor (beta chain). The antigen is not known. This sample was taken from a study of cytomegalovirus exposure and HLA in healthy donors. The donors comprised healthy bone marrow donors. With 60 Vbeta and 13 Jbeta primers, the PCR was carried out. Original data processing: Later work found about 80 million unique TCR beta chains, with around 10 million shared. Profiling relied on immunoSEQ multiplex PCR, and the TCRdb table lists in-frame clones only, not all of them. V, J and clone size are those of that table, while D and trimming were read from the DNA. Of 160,000 or so clones in the sample, roughly 80% were seen once. The study's findings and limits: Among the most significant clusters, several appeared linked to common viral pathogens in a later analysis.

CDR1 is GTSNPN, CDR2 SVGIG, per germline (reference sequence). The length of the CDR3 is 14 residues. The V segment lost 4 bases and the J segment 6 bases; nucleotides outside the gene matches: 9. The sequencing sample was made of PBMCs. The TCR was taken from a male donor in good health and CMV-seropositive. This chain links TRBV30 with TRBJ1-5, with TRBD1 matching 7 bases. The CDR3 DNA follows: TGTGCCTGGATGCCCAAGGGGGCGGCTCAGCCCCAGCATTTT. Translation gives CAWMPKGAAQPQHF.